Presented here are 2 T cell receptor beta chains from one specimen sequenced in a study of regulatory T cells in long-lasting Graves disease (dated by TCRdb to the early 2020s). The library was generated by multiplex PCR. Sequenced on an Illumina HiSeq 4000. To build TCR beta libraries, CDR3 regions were amplified by Arm-PCR using iRepertoire HTBI primers. TCRdb's own reprocessing of the public reads used fastp at Q25 and MiXCR and kept productive beta chains. CDR3 protein duplicates are merged, each entry listing the most common genes and DNA. The sample table shows 550,000 to 700,000 distinct CDR3 sequences, and roughly a sixth are seen once. The top ten hold approximately 12% of the sample. Per the publication, the time point label means: newly diagnosed GD, antithyroid drugs for less than 3 months. For both TCR sequencing and RNA sequencing, RNA was extracted from PBMCs in TRIzol. The same sample was also used in a study of T cells in Graves' hyperthyroidism and ophthalmopathy.

The sequencing here drew on peripheral blood mononuclear cells (PBMCs), taken at new diagnosis, from a patient treated with antithyroid drugs. Receptors were obtained from a man aged 18 to 35 with Graves disease. Donor details come from another sample of the same person, matched by shared clones.

This clonotype was seen ten or more times. The rearrangement uses TRBV11-2 and TRBJ2-1, with unresolved D. Trimming took 4 bases from V and 2 from J, leaving 9 bases between them. The CDR3 length is 14 residues. Germline V lookup: CDR1 SGHAT, CDR2 FQNNGV. CDR3 bases: TGTGCCAGCAGCTACGACCGGACCTACAATGAGCAGTTCTTC. It specifies CASSYDRTYNEQFF. The whole variable domain, filled in from reference TRBV11-2 and TRBJ2-1, reads EAGVAQSPRYKIIEKRQSVAFWCNPISGHATLYWYQQILGQGPKLLIQFQNNGVVDDSQLPKDRFSAERLKGVDSTLKIQPAKLEDSAVYLCASSYDRTYNEQFFGPGTRLTVL.

This clonotype was picked up many times. The V and J genes are TRBV7-2 and TRBJ2-7; 8 bases map to TRBD2. The V and J ends lost 6 bases and 3 bases, in that order; junction bases with no gene match: 7. This CDR3 is built from 14 residues. Per the germline V gene, CDR1 is SGHTA and CDR2 is FQGNSA. The CDR3 here is CASRPSGGSYEQYF. CDR3 DNA sequence: TGTGCCAGCAGACCGTCGGGGGGGAGCTACGAGCAGTACTTC.